The T cell receptor beta chain under discussion was sequenced for a study of cytomegalovirus exposure and HLA in healthy donors. This clone was seen a few times. The length of the CDR3 is 15 residues. Per germline, CDR1 LNHDA and CDR2 SQIVND (reference sequence). Trimming shortened V by 2 bases and J by 3 bases, and 12 bases separated the two germline ends. Primers included in the PCR were 60 Vbeta and 13 Jbeta primers. Repertoires were generated with immunoSEQ multiplex PCR, while TCRdb's copy carries only in-frame clones and drops some. The repertoire has about 130,000 clones, roughly 77% of them found once; the top ten carry 4.5% to 5.5%.

The chain joins TRBV19 to TRBJ2-3, with D possibly TRBD2 on 5 matching bases. Sequenced sample: PBMCs. The clonotype was recovered from a young man in good health and CMV-seronegative. The DNA of the CDR3 is TGTGCCAGTAGTATAACCGGGGATGGTACAGATACGCAGTATTTT. This translates into CASSITGDGTDTQYF.